The sequence of this T cell receptor (beta chain) was determined in a study of blood T cell repertoires in COVID-19. The wider study: Both acute and convalescent COVID-19 samples were obtained from the United States, Italy and Spain. Sample material is recorded as cDNA or gDNA derived from T cells, B-cell-depleted T cells, or PBMCs.

Authors' analysis steps: Estimated nucleated cell counts came from reference gene primer amplification. Data came from immunoSEQ multiplex PCR; TCRdb stores just in-frame clones and leaves some out. V and J calls and clone size follow that table, whereas D and trimming were derived from the DNA. Among 210,000 or so clones listed, approximately 86% were seen once. The sequencing input was peripheral blood. This TCR came from a man younger than 35 with active or convalescent COVID-19.

The DNA for the CDR3 is TGTGCCAGCAGCCCGGACAGGGGCGAGCAGTACTTC. It yields the protein CASSPDRGEQYF. The genes are TRBV7-2 and TRBJ2-7; 9 positions match TRBD1. Losses at the gene ends were 5 bases for V and 6 bases for J; bases not matched to a gene: 2. The germline V gene has CDR1 SGHTA and CDR2 FQGNSA. This CDR3 is 12 amino acids long.